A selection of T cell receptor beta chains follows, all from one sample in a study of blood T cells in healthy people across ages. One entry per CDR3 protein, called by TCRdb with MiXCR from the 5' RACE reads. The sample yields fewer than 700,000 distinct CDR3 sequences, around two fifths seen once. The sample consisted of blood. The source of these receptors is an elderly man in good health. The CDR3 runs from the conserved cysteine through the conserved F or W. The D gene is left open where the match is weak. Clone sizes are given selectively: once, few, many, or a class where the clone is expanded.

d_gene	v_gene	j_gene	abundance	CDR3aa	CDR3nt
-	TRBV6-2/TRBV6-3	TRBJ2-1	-	CASSHSADEQFF	TGTGCCAGCAGTCACTCCGCCGATGAGCAGTTCTTC
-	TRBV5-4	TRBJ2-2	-	CASSFGGYSGELFF	TGTGCCAGCAGCTTTGGGGGTTACTCCGGGGAGCTGTTTTTT
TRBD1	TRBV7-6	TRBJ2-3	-	CASSGTGVTDTQYF	TGTGCCAGCTCCGGGACAGGGGTAACAGATACGCAGTATTTT
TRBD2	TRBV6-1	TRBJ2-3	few	CASSDREGGTDTQYF	TGTGCCAGCAGTGACCGGGAGGGGGGCACAGATACGCAGTATTTT
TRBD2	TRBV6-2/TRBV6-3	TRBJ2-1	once	CASRHGGRPGDEQFF	TGTGCCAGCAGACACGGGGGGAGACCCGGCGATGAGCAGTTCTTC
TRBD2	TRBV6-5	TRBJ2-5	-	CASRAGLAGGQETQYF	TGTGCCAGCAGGGCGGGACTAGCGGGAGGGCAAGAGACCCAGTACTTC
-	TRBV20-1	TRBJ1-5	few	CSAIDRNQPQHF	TGCAGTGCTATCGACAGAAATCAGCCCCAGCATTTT
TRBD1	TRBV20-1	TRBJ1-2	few	CSAGSGGSYGYTF	TGCAGTGCTGGTTCAGGGGGAAGCTATGGCTACACCTTC
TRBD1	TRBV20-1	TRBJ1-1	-	CSAREPGQGAGSEAFF	TGCAGTGCTAGAGAACCCGGACAGGGGGCTGGGTCTGAAGCTTTCTTT
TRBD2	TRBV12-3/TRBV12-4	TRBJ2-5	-	CASTWTSGASQYF	TGTGCCAGCACCTGGACTAGCGGGGCGTCCCAGTACTTC